The clone carrying this T cell receptor (beta chain) was seen a handful of times. Its antigen is not identified. These data belong to a study of shared clonotypes between healthy human individuals. Study summary: CD4 naive cells filled three plates per donor, CD4 memory three, CD8 naive two and CD8 memory one. Study-wide results and limits: The naive CD4 repertoires of a few donors were compared, and 5% to 6.5% of clonotypes were shared. Blood alone was sampled, and tissue repertoires likely differ.

Libraries were prepared by immunoSEQ multiplex PCR; TCRdb keeps only in-frame clonotypes and omits some of them. The table records over a million clones, 65% to 80% of them present only once. A CD45RA-negative memory subset and a CD45RA+ naive subset were separated from the CD4+ cells. The receptor's source is a man in his late teens or twenties in good health. The specimen sequenced was memory CD4+ T cells sorted from blood. Noted subset: CD45RA-negative fraction.

CDR3 region: CAWTLRGDTEAFF. In DNA, the CDR3 is TGTGCCTGGACCCTAAGGGGGGACACTGAAGCTTTCTTT. This chain uses TRBV30 with TRBJ1-1, with D maybe TRBD1 (6 bases). The CDR3 is made up of 13 amino acids. The V gene lost 4 bases and the J gene lost 3 bases, with 12 bases spanning the gap. Per the germline V gene, CDR1 is GTSNPN and CDR2 is SVGIG (reference sequence).